Listed below are T cell receptor beta chains from one sample, sequenced in a study of STAT5B mutations in CD4+ large granular lymphocyte leukemia. Libraries were prepared by immunoSEQ multiplex PCR; TCRdb keeps only in-frame clonotypes and omits some of them. The table has 23,000 or so clones, around three quarters seen once. The specimen was CD4+ T cells from blood buffy coats. These receptors were collected from a human donor in good health. The conserved cysteine and the conserved F or W are not part of the CDR3 here. The D gene is left open where the match is weak. The size field is filled for only some rows; it gives once, few, many or a size class.

d_gene: -; v_gene: TRBV5-4; abundance: -; CDR3aa: ASSPDRSPTEAF
d_gene: TRBD2; v_gene: TRBV2; abundance: -; CDR3aa: ASSAGLKETQY
d_gene: -; v_gene: TRBV5-1; abundance: -; CDR3aa: ASSLDVDPSEQY
d_gene: -; v_gene: TRBV4-1; abundance: -; CDR3aa: ASSQGSGNYGYT
d_gene: -; v_gene: TRBV2; abundance: few; CDR3aa: ASNWGYTEAF
d_gene: TRBD1; v_gene: TRBV6-6; abundance: -; CDR3aa: ASSSDRVYYGYT
d_gene: TRBD2; v_gene: TRBV18; abundance: -; CDR3aa: ASSPRTSGGQNEQF
d_gene: TRBD2; v_gene: TRBV9; abundance: -; CDR3aa: AGSVDIAGVNGELF
d_gene: -; v_gene: TRBV6-5; abundance: once; CDR3aa: ASSLAGDRVDEQF
d_gene: TRBD1; v_gene: TRBV5-1; abundance: -; CDR3aa: ASSLAGGDSPLH
d_gene: -; v_gene: TRBV7-7; abundance: -; CDR3aa: ASSLERTDTQY
d_gene: TRBD2; v_gene: TRBV30; abundance: -; CDR3aa: AWNGLAGSTDTQY
d_gene: TRBD1; v_gene: TRBV6-1; abundance: once; CDR3aa: ASSDFRGDGYT
d_gene: TRBD1; v_gene: TRBV6-1; abundance: -; CDR3aa: ASSERQGPTYGYT
d_gene: -; v_gene: TRBV5-1; abundance: -; CDR3aa: ASRTSGSGANVLT
d_gene: -; v_gene: TRBV5-6; abundance: few; CDR3aa: ASSLRGVSSTDTQY
d_gene: -; v_gene: TRBV7-2; abundance: -; CDR3aa: ASSLAGVTSGNTIY
d_gene: TRBD1; v_gene: TRBV19; abundance: -; CDR3aa: ASSRGQGWGTGELF
d_gene: -; v_gene: TRBV7-2; abundance: once; CDR3aa: ASRPAFPRSGNTIY
d_gene: TRBD1; v_gene: TRBV7-9; abundance: -; CDR3aa: ASSSGQGNQPQH
d_gene: TRBD1; v_gene: TRBV2; abundance: -; CDR3aa: ASRLPRGGAEAF
d_gene: -; v_gene: TRBV7-9; abundance: -; CDR3aa: ASTHPPRQGIHTEAF
d_gene: -; v_gene: TRBV5-1; abundance: -; CDR3aa: ASTTLGGGSSYEQY
d_gene: TRBD1; v_gene: TRBV11-2; abundance: -; CDR3aa: ASSALLTGNGYT
d_gene: -; v_gene: TRBV19; abundance: -; CDR3aa: ATSVISGANVLT
d_gene: -; v_gene: TRBV13; abundance: -; CDR3aa: ASRPGLRNTEAF
d_gene: -; v_gene: TRBV19; abundance: once; CDR3aa: ASSIETGATNEKLF
d_gene: TRBD1; v_gene: TRBV29-1; abundance: -; CDR3aa: SVVGQMDTEAF
d_gene: -; v_gene: TRBV19; abundance: -; CDR3aa: ASSMVQGRGGYT
d_gene: -; v_gene: TRBV5-3; abundance: -; CDR3aa: ARSLDWGSSTDTQY
d_gene: TRBD1; v_gene: TRBV27; abundance: once; CDR3aa: ASSPWTGVDTQY
d_gene: -; v_gene: TRBV30; abundance: -; CDR3aa: AWSVGNRANEKLF
d_gene: -; v_gene: TRBV6-1; abundance: -; CDR3aa: ASSDSVSGANVLT
d_gene: -; v_gene: TRBV10-3; abundance: -; CDR3aa: AISQGTDNQPQH
d_gene: -; v_gene: TRBV2; abundance: -; CDR3aa: ASRNGRDNEQF
d_gene: -; v_gene: TRBV10-3; abundance: -; CDR3aa: ATTRRQEGTGELF
d_gene: -; v_gene: TRBV5-6; abundance: -; CDR3aa: ASSFRSTDTQY
d_gene: -; v_gene: TRBV11-3; abundance: once; CDR3aa: ASSLGIQGSTDTQY
d_gene: TRBD1; v_gene: TRBV4-1; abundance: -; CDR3aa: ASSHRQGFNEKLF
d_gene: -; v_gene: TRBV7-8; abundance: -; CDR3aa: ASSSGGSNQPQH
d_gene: TRBD2; v_gene: TRBV9; abundance: -; CDR3aa: ASSVKLAPTGELF
d_gene: -; v_gene: TRBV5-1; abundance: -; CDR3aa: ASSPEGGVDYNEQF
d_gene: TRBD2; v_gene: TRBV5-1; abundance: -; CDR3aa: ASSLGRHTSKLARDGSEQF
d_gene: -; v_gene: TRBV11-3; abundance: -; CDR3aa: ASSLVGDLEAF
d_gene: -; v_gene: TRBV4-2; abundance: few; CDR3aa: ASSQVRGTEKLF
d_gene: -; v_gene: TRBV6-6; abundance: few; CDR3aa: ASNREVTYEQY
d_gene: -; v_gene: TRBV19; abundance: -; CDR3aa: ASSGRVGPYNQPQH
d_gene: -; v_gene: TRBV30; abundance: few; CDR3aa: AWILSTEAF
d_gene: -; v_gene: TRBV30; abundance: -; CDR3aa: AWIVERYQSRANVLT
d_gene: -; v_gene: TRBV2; abundance: -; CDR3aa: ASRPQGPYGYT